The 23 T cell receptor beta chains below all came from one sample that was sequenced in a study of T-cell memory formation after mild COVID-19. TCRdb analysed the 5' RACE reads with MiXCR anew, one entry per CDR3 protein. The sample shows roughly 350,000 distinct CDR3 sequences, over 20% of them seen only once. Input material: PBMCs or a T cell subset sorted from them (not recorded which). All receptors come from an adult woman who had mild COVID-19 (a few samples of this study predate the infection). Cell type and time point are not known.

The chain is built from TRBV12-3 or TRBV12-4 and TRBJ2-7; D not certain. V was cut by 7 bases and J by 5 bases, with 18 bases left in between. The CDR3 extends over 14 amino acids. In nucleotides, the CDR3 is TGTGCCAGCACCCCCCAGGCAGCTACGAACGAGCAGTACTTC. Its translation: CASTPQAATNEQYF.

This clonotype was seen repeatedly, ten times or more. V is TRBV10-3 and J is TRBJ1-4; the D is unclear. V was trimmed by 3 bases and J by 11 bases, leaving 10 bases between them. This CDR3 contains 12 residues. The germline V gene has CDR1 ENHRY and CDR2 SYGVKD. CDR3 bases: TGTGCCATCAGTGACCTCGAGGCGAAACTGTTTTTT. Translating it yields CAISDLEAKLFF.

The rearrangement links TRBV9 to TRBJ2-3; 9 bases align to TRBD2. Germline-derived CDR1 and CDR2 are SGDLS and YYNGEE. The CDR3 runs 15 residues. J gave up 5 bases and V 0 bases, and 4 bases lay outside the gene matches. In nucleotides, the CDR3 is TGTGCCAGCAGCGTAGGGCTAGCGGGGTTAGATACGCAGTATTTT. Protein sequence: CASSVGLAGLDTQYF.

This clonotype was seen a few times. The gene calls are TRBV5-5 and TRBJ2-7; D possibly corresponds to TRBD1 (7 bases). The germline V gene has CDR1 SGHKS and CDR2 YYEKEE (reference sequence). This CDR3 has 15 residues. V shed 2 bases and J shed 6 bases, with 18 bases lying between them. CDR3 region: CASSFSGTAGREQYF. CDR3 nucleotide sequence: TGTGCCAGCAGCTTCTCAGGGACAGCGGGTCGCGAGCAGTACTTC.

V usage is TRBV7-6 and J usage is TRBJ2-2; 8 bases are shared with TRBD1. Germline assignment: CDR1 SGHVS and CDR2 FNYEAQ. J was trimmed by 5 bases and V by 3 bases; bases with no gene match: 8. This CDR3 region has 16 residues. CDR3 protein: CASSLVQGARTGELFF. The CDR3 coding sequence is TGTGCCAGCAGCTTGGTTCAGGGGGCAAGAACCGGGGAGCTGTTTTTT.

The table lists this clonotype with many counts. V gene TRBV5-1 combines with J gene TRBJ2-1; 7 nucleotides match TRBD1. This CDR3 contains 20 residues. V trimming: 4 bases; J trimming: 0 bases; junction bases outside the gene matches: 19. In germline, CDR1 is SGHRS, CDR2 YFSETQ. The CDR3 is CASSPRDRTTYLGSYNEQFF. The CDR3 coding sequence is TGCGCCAGCAGCCCACGGGACAGAACCACCTACCTGGGCTCCTACAATGAGCAGTTCTTC. The whole variable domain, filled in from reference TRBV5-1 and TRBJ2-1, reads KAGVTQTPRYLIKTRGQQVTLSCSPISGHRSVSWYQQTPGQGLQFLFEYFSETQRNKGNFPGRFSGRQFSNSRSEMNVSTLELGDSALYLCASSPRDRTTYLGSYNEQFFGPGTRLTVL.

This rearrangement joins TRBV7-2 to TRBJ2-7; TRBD1 agrees at 9 bases. The CDR3 length is 15 residues. Trimming cost V 0 bases and J 6 bases; bases outside gene matches: 6. Germline V gives CDR1 SGHTA, CDR2 FQGNSA. The CDR3 DNA reads as TGTGCCAGCAGCTTAGCCCCGGGACAGGGAATCGAGCAGTACTTC. This codes for CASSLAPGQGIEQYF.

There are many counts of this clonotype. The chain uses TRBV9 and TRBJ1-3; D possibly corresponds to TRBD1 (5 bases). This CDR3 has 15 residues. The germline V gene encodes CDR1 SGDLS and CDR2 YYNGEE. Trimming stripped 6 bases from V and 0 bases from J, with 13 bases between. In nucleotides, the CDR3 is TGTGCCAGCAACGCTGGGGACGACTCTGGAAACACCATATATTTT. Its protein product is CASNAGDDSGNTIYF.

The chain links TRBV7-9 to TRBJ2-3, with D unclear. Germline V lookup: CDR1 SEHNR, CDR2 FQNEAQ (reference sequence). The CDR3 consists of 15 residues. V gave up 1 base and J gave up 1 base, with 9 bases separating them. This chain's CDR3 is CASSLGDTGTDTQYF. In nucleotides, the CDR3 is TGTGCCAGCAGCTTAGGAGACACCGGCACAGATACGCAGTATTTT.

V usage is TRBV12-3 or TRBV12-4 and J usage is TRBJ2-7; weak D call: TRBD2 (7 bases). The V gene lost 8 bases and the J gene lost 2 bases, with 13 bases spanning the gap. The CDR3 has 13 residues. In DNA form, the CDR3 reads TGTGCCAGCGGAAGGGGGGGACCCTACGAGCAGTACTTC. Translated: CASGRGGPYEQYF.

In its sample, this clonotype was seen a few times. The rearrangement links TRBV25-1 to TRBJ1-2; 7 bases match TRBD1. Trimming at V came to 5 bases and at J to 8 bases, leaving 14 bases not matched to a gene. CDR1 is MGHDK and CDR2 is SYGVNS in the germline V gene. This CDR3 region has 15 residues. The CDR3 sequence: CASSHSPRDSQGYTF. DNA of the CDR3: TGTGCCAGCAGTCACTCCCCCCGGGACAGCCAGGGCTACACCTTC.

The chain carries TRBV3-1 and TRBJ2-2; no clear D gene. The CDR3 sequence is 10 residues long. Germline CDR1 reads LGHDT; CDR2 reads YNNKEL (reference sequence). Trimming took off 9 bases at V and 7 bases at J, with 6 bases between the two ends. The CDR3 protein is CASRGGELFF. The CDR3 DNA reads as TGTGCCAGTCGCGGCGGGGAGCTGTTTTTT.

The chain carries TRBV2 and TRBJ1-1; D perhaps matches TRBD1 (5 bases). Germline V gives CDR1 SNHLY, CDR2 FYNNEI. This CDR3 spans 14 amino acids. Trimming removed 0 bases from V and 1 base from J, with 6 bases in between. DNA for the CDR3: TGTGCCAGCAGTGAAGCAGGGGCGAACACTGAAGCTTTCTTT. This translates into CASSEAGANTEAFF.

This clonotype was seen only a few times. The chain links TRBV7-9 to TRBJ2-5; 11 bases are shared with TRBD2. The CDR3 runs 16 residues. Germline values: CDR1 SEHNR, CDR2 FQNEAQ (reference sequence). With 5 bases clipped from V and 5 bases from J, the junction kept 10 bases outside the gene matches. CDR3 in DNA: TGTGCCAGCAGCCCCCCCATAGCGGGGGGGAGGGAGACCCAGTACTTC. Protein product: CASSPPIAGGRETQYF.

This clonotype has a count of ten or more. J is TRBJ1-1 and V is TRBV5-1; D not resolved. Trimming pared 3 bases from V and 4 bases from J, leaving 10 bases between. The CDR3 runs to 13 residues. Germline values: CDR1 SGHRS, CDR2 YFSETQ. The DNA of the CDR3 is TGCGCCAGCAGCTACAACTGGCCCACTGAAGCTTTCTTT. It codes for CASSYNWPTEAFF.

This chain joins TRBV9 and TRBJ2-4; TRBD1 matches 11 bases. Germline V gene data show CDR1 as SGDLS and CDR2 as YYNGEE. CDR3 size: 16 residues. Germline trimming cut 4 bases from V and 4 bases from J; bases unmatched to any gene: 7. CDR3 residues: CASSPRGQGGKNIQYF. The DNA of the CDR3 is TGTGCCAGCAGCCCCCGGGGACAGGGGGGAAAAAACATTCAGTACTTC.

The chain is built from TRBV20-1 and TRBJ2-2; 8 bases match TRBD1. Trimming cost V 0 bases and J 1 base; bases outside gene matches: 4. In germline, CDR1 is DFQATT, CDR2 SNEGSKA (reference sequence). The CDR3 totals 16 residues. The CDR3 region is CSAREGTGLNTGELFF. The CDR3 bases are TGCAGTGCTAGAGAGGGGACAGGATTGAACACCGGGGAGCTGTTTTTT.

This clonotype was found many times. The chain employs TRBV29-1 and TRBJ2-7; 9 nucleotides agree with TRBD2. The CDR3 extends over 15 amino acids. Germline V lookup: CDR1 SQVTM, CDR2 ANQGSEA. V gave up 1 base and J gave up 3 bases; unmatched junction bases: 7. The CDR3 region has the DNA TGCAGCGTTGAAGCGGCTAGCGGGAACCTCTACGAGCAGTACTTC. It codes for CSVEAASGNLYEQYF.

The genes are TRBV24-1 and TRBJ1-3, with D unclear. The ends were cut back, 3 bases at V and 1 base at J, with 21 bases in the middle. Germline loops: CDR1 KGHDR, CDR2 SFDVKD. This CDR3 has 19 residues. The CDR3: CATSDPSEMRRKSGNTIYF. In DNA form, the CDR3 reads TGTGCCACCAGTGATCCCTCCGAAATGAGACGGAAATCTGGAAACACCATATATTTT.

Only one count was recorded for this clonotype. Mismatch with germline at one junction end may stem from a read error. This rearrangement joins TRBV6-1 to TRBJ1-6; TRBD1 might be the D (6 bases). CDR3 length: 15 amino acids. The germline gives CDR1 MNHNS, CDR2 SASEGT. The CDR3 nucleotides read TGTGCCAGCGGTCGGGACATGACCGAGAATTCACCCATCCACTTT. Amino acids: CASGRDMTENSPIHF.

This clonotype was detected a few times. V gene TRBV7-9 combines with J gene TRBJ2-1; possibly TRBD2 for D (6 bases). Looked up from germline, CDR1 is SEHNR and CDR2 is FQNEAQ (reference sequence). Trimming took 5 bases from V and 5 from J, leaving 13 bases between them. The CDR3 has 14 amino acids. The CDR3 DNA reads TGTGCCAGCAGCCCCAGCGGGCTCCACAATGAGCAGTTCTTC. Its translation: CASSPSGLHNEQFF. Full variable domain (missing parts from reference TRBV7-9 and TRBJ2-1): DTGVSQNPRHKITKRGQNVTFRCDPISEHNRLYWYRQTLGQGPEFLTYFQNEAQLEKSRLLSDRFSAERPKGSFSTLEIQRTEQGDSAMYLCASSPSGLHNEQFFGPGTRLTVL.

The CDR3 DNA sequence: TGCGCCAGCAGCGAGGGACAGGGACGAGCGGCTTTCTTT. It translates to CASSEGQGRAAFF. The chain joins TRBV5-1 to TRBJ1-1; TRBD1 aligns across 9 bases. The CDR3 is 13 amino acids. The germline gives CDR1 SGHRS, CDR2 YFSETQ. V lost 4 bases, J lost 11 bases, and 9 bases stayed unmatched.

The chain employs TRBV20-1 and TRBJ2-1, with TRBD2 as a possible D gene (5 bases). Between the trimmed V and J ends, which lost 6 bases and 5 bases, there was a span of 14 bases. The length of the CDR3 is 13 residues. Germline loops: CDR1 DFQATT, CDR2 SNEGSKA (reference sequence). For the CDR3, the DNA is TGCAGTGCGAGGGTGGGAGTGGACAATGAGCAGTTCTTC. This translates into CSARVGVDNEQFF.